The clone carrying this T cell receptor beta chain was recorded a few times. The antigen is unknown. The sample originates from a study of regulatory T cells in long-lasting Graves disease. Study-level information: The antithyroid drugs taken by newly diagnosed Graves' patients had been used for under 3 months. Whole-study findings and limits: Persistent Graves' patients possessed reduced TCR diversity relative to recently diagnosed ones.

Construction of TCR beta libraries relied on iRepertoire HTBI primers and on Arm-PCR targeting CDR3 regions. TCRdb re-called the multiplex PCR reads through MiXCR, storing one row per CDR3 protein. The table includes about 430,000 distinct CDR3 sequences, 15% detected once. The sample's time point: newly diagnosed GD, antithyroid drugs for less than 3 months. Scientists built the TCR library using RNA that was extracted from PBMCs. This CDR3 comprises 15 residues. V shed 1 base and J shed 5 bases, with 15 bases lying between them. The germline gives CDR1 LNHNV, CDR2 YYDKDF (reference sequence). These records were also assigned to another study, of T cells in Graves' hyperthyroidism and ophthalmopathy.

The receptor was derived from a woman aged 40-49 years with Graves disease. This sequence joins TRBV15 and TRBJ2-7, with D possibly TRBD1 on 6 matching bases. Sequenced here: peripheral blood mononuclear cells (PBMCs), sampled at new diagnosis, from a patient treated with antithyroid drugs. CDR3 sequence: CATSRVAGAENEQYF. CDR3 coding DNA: TGTGCCACCAGCAGAGTAGCAGGGGCAGAGAACGAGCAGTACTTC. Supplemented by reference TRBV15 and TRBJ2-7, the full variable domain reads DAMVIQNPRYQVTQFGKPVTLSCSQTLNHNVMYWYQQKSSQAPKLLFHYYDKDFNNEADTPDNFQSRRPNTSFCFLDIRSPGLGDTAMYLCATSRVAGAENEQYFGPGTRLTVT.